The following is a TCR beta chain sequence with its context. The repertoire was sequenced with immunoSEQ multiplex PCR; TCRdb's copy has only in-frame clones and lacks some. The table lists about 2.1 million clones, around 93% of them singletons. The CDR3 sequence is 17 residues long. Trimming cost V 5 bases and J 1 base, with 19 bases left between them. In germline, CDR1 is SEHNR, CDR2 FQNEAQ (reference sequence). This entry comes from a study of shared clonotypes between healthy human individuals. Naive CD8 populations comprised CD45RO-negative cells positively selected for CCR7, excluding terminally differentiated effector memory CD45RA+ cells.

The TCR was taken from a man aged 18 to 29 in good health. Some clones in this sample may be carry-over from other donors' samples. The source material was naive CD8+ T cells from PBMCs. This sequence joins TRBV7-9 and TRBJ2-3, with a possible D match to TRBD2 (6 bases). In DNA form, the CDR3 reads TGTGCCAGCAGCAACCGATTTGCGGGACCGGGCACAGATACGCAGTATTTT. Its translation: CASSNRFAGPGTDTQYF.